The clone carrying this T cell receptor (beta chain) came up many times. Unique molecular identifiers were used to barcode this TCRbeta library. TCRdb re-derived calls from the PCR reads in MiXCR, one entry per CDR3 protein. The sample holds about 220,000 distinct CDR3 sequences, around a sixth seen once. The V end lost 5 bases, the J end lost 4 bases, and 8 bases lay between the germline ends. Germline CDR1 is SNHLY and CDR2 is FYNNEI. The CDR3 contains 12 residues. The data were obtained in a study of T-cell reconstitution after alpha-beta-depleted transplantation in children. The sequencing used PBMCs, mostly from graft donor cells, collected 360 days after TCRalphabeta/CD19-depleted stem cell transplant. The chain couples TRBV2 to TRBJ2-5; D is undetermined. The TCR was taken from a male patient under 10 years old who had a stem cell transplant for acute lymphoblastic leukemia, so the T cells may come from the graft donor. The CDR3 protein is CASSINGETQYF. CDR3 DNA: TGTGCCAGCAGTATAAACGGAGAGACCCAGTACTTC.